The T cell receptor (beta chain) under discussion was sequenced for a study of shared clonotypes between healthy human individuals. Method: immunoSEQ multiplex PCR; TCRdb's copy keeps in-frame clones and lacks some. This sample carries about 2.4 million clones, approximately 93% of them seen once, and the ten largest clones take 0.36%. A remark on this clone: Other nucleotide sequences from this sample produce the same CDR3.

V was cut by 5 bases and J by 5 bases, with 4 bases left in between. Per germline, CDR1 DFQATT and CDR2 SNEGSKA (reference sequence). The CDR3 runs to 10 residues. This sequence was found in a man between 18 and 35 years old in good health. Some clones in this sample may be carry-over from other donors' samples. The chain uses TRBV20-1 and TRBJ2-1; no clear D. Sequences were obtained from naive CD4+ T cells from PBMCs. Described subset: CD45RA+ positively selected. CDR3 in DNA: TGCAGTGCTTCGAACAATGAGCAGTTCTTC. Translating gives CSASNNEQFF.